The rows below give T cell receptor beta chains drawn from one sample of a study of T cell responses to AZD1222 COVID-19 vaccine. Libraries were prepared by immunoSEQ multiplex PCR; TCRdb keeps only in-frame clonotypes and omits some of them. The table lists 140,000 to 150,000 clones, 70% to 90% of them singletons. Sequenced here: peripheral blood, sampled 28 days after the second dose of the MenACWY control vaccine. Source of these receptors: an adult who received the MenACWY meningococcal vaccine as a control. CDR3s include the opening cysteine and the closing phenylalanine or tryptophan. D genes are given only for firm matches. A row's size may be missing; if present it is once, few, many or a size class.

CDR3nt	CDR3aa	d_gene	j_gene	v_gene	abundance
TGTGCCAGCAGTGAACCCCGGACAGTTAAGCAGTACTTC	CASSEPRTVKQYF	NA	TRBJ2-7	TRBV2	NA
TGTGCCAGCAGTTTAAACGGTCAGGGGAGGAATGAGCAGTTCTTC	CASSLNGQGRNEQFF	NA	TRBJ2-1	TRBV27	NA
TGTGCCAGCAGTTTGGTAGGAGAGAATCAGCCCCAGCATTTT	CASSLVGENQPQHF	NA	TRBJ1-5	TRBV28	NA
TGTGCCAGCAGCGTAGCGGGGACAGGGGGCACCGGGGAGCTGTTTTTT	CASSVAGTGGTGELFF	TRBD1	TRBJ2-2	TRBV9	NA
TGTGCCAGTAGTAAATCCAGGGCCTTCTACGAGCAGTACTTC	CASSKSRAFYEQYF	NA	TRBJ2-7	TRBV19	NA
TGTGCCAGCAGCTTTAGAGGGGGCTCCTACGAGCAGTACTTC	CASSFRGGSYEQYF	NA	TRBJ2-7	TRBV11-2	NA
TGTGCTAGTGGTTTAAACGGGCAGCCCCAGCATTTT	CASGLNGQPQHF	NA	TRBJ1-5	TRBV12-5	NA
TGCAGCGTCACACAGGGGGCACGAGCTGAAGCTTTCTTT	CSVTQGARAEAFF	TRBD1	TRBJ1-1	TRBV29-1	NA
TGCGCCAGCAGCTTGGGGGCAGGGAACACTGAAGCTTTCTTT	CASSLGAGNTEAFF	NA	TRBJ1-1	TRBV5-1	NA
TGTGCCAGCAGCTTGGAGGGCAGGGAGACCGGGGAGCTGTTTTTT	CASSLEGRETGELFF	NA	TRBJ2-2	TRBV5-6	NA
TGCAGCGCGTGGGACAGGGGGCCCTACGAGCAGTACTTC	CSAWDRGPYEQYF	TRBD1	TRBJ2-7	TRBV29-1	NA
TGTGCCAGCAGCAGAATTAGTTCCTACAATGAGCAGTTCTTC	CASSRISSYNEQFF	NA	TRBJ2-1	TRBV5-6	NA
TGCGCCAGCAGCTTGGCCGCTAACTATGGCTACACCTTC	CASSLAANYGYTF	NA	TRBJ1-2	TRBV5-1	NA
TGTGCCAGCAGCCAAGAATACCTCAGCTCCTACAATGAGCAGTTCTTC	CASSQEYLSSYNEQFF	NA	TRBJ2-1	TRBV4-2	few
TGTGCCAGCAGCGCGGGACAGCTCTCTGGAAACACCATATATTTT	CASSAGQLSGNTIYF	TRBD1	TRBJ1-3	TRBV9	NA
TGTGCCAGCAGCTTGTTTCAGGGTAGCGAATATGGATCACCCCTCCACTTT	CASSLFQGSEYGSPLHF	NA	TRBJ1-6	TRBV5-6	NA
TGTGCCAGCAGCCATGTCCCGGGACAGGGGCCGAACACTGAAGCTTTCTTT	CASSHVPGQGPNTEAFF	TRBD1	TRBJ1-1	TRBV14	NA
TGTGCCAGCGCGTACACAGGGGGAAACACCATATATTTT	CASAYTGGNTIYF	NA	TRBJ1-3	TRBV7-8	once
TGTGCCAGCAGCGTCCGGGACAGGGGTAATTCACCCCTCCACTTT	CASSVRDRGNSPLHF	TRBD1	TRBJ1-6	TRBV9	NA
TGTGCCAGTAGACCTGGACAGAAGAACACTGAAGCTTTCTTT	CASRPGQKNTEAFF	NA	TRBJ1-1	TRBV19	NA
TGTGCCAGCACCCGATGGCCCTTCAATCAGCCCCAGCATTTT	CASTRWPFNQPQHF	NA	TRBJ1-5	TRBV6-4	NA
TGTGCCAGCAGCTTAGCCGGAAACACGGGAAACACCATATATTTT	CASSLAGNTGNTIYF	NA	TRBJ1-3	TRBV7-6	NA
TGTGCCATCAGTGAAGACCCGGGACAGGGGGCGCGGACTGAAGCTTTCTTT	CAISEDPGQGARTEAFF	TRBD1	TRBJ1-1	TRBV10-3	once
TGTGCCAGCAGCGCTGCCCCTGACAGGAACACTGAAGCTTTCTTT	CASSAAPDRNTEAFF	NA	TRBJ1-1	TRBV11-3	NA
TGTGCCAGCTCACCAGCACAGGGTGGCGGAAACACCATATATTTT	CASSPAQGGGNTIYF	NA	TRBJ1-3	TRBV18	NA
TGTGCCAGTACCCTCTTTTGGGGTACAACTAATGAAAAACTGTTTTTT	CASTLFWGTTNEKLFF	NA	TRBJ1-4	TRBV19	NA
TGCGCCAGCAGCTTAAAAGGACTCGAAGAGACCCAGTACTTC	CASSLKGLEETQYF	NA	TRBJ2-5	TRBV5-1	NA
TGTGCCAGTAGTATCGCAGGGGCGGCCAAAAACATTCAGTACTTC	CASSIAGAAKNIQYF	NA	TRBJ2-4	TRBV19	NA